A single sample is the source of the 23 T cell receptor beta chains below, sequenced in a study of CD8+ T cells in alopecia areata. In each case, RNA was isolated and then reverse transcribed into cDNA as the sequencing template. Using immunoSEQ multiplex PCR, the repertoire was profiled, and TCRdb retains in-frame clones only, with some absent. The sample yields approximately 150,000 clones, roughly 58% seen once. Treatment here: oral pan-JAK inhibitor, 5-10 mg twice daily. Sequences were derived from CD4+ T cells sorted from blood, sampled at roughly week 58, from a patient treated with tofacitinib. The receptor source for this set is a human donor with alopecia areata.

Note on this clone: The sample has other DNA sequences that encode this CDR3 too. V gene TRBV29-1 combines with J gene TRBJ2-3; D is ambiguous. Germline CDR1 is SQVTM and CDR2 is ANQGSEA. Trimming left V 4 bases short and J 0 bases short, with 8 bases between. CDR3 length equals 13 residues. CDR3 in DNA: TGCAGCGTTGCGGGCAGAAGCACAGATACGCAGTATTTT. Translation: CSVAGRSTDTQYF.

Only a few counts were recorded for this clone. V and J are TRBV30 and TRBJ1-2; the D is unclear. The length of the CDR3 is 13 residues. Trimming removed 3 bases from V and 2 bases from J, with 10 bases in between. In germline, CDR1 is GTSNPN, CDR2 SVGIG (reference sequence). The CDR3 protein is CAWRERGNYGYTF. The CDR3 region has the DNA TGTGCCTGGAGGGAGCGGGGAAACTATGGCTACACCTTC.

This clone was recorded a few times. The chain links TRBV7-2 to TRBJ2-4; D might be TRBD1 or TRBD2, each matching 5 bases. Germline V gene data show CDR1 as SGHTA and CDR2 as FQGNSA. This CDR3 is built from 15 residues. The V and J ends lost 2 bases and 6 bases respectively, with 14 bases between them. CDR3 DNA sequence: TGTGCCAGCAGCTTAATGAGCTCAGGGAGAAACATTCAGTACTTC. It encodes CASSLMSSGRNIQYF.

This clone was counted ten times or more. This CDR3 is CASSLVGGAGNTIYF. Written as DNA, the CDR3 is TGTGCCAGCAGCTTAGTTGGTGGGGCTGGAAACACCATATATTTT. The J gene is TRBJ1-3, the V gene TRBV7-8; D gene uncertain. Trimming took 1 base from V and 2 from J, leaving 9 bases between them. CDR1 and CDR2 (germline): SGHVS, FQNEAQ. The CDR3 is 15 amino acids.

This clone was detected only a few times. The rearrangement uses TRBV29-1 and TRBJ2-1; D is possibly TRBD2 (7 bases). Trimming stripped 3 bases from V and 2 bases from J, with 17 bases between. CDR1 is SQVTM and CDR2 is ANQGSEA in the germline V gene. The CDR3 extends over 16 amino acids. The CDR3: CSVDQGGAGPYNEQFF. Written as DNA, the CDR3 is TGCAGCGTTGATCAAGGGGGAGCGGGGCCCTACAATGAGCAGTTCTTC.

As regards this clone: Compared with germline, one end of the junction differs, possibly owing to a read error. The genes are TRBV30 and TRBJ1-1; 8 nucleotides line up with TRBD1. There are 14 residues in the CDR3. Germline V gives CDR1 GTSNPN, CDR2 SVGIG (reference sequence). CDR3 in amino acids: CAWSLAGTGVNGGF. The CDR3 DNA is TGTGCCTGGAGTCTGGCCGGGACAGGAGTAAACGGTGGGTTT.

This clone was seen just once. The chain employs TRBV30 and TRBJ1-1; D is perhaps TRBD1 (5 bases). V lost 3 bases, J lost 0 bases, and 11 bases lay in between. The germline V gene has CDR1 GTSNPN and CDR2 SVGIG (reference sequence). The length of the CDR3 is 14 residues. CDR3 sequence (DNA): TGTGCCTGGAGGGTAGTAGGGGTGAACACTGAAGCTTTCTTT. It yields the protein CAWRVVGVNTEAFF. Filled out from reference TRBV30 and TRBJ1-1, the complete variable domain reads SQTIHQWPATLVQPVGSPLSLECTVEGTSNPNLYWYRQAAGRGLQLLFYSVGIGQISSEVPQNLSASRPQDRQFILSSKKLLLSDSGFYLCAWRVVGVNTEAFFGQGTRLTVV.

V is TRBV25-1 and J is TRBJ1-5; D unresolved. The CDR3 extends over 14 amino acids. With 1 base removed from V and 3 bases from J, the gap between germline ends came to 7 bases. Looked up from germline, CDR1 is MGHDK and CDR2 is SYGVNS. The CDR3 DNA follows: TGTGCCAGCAGTGAATCAGGTATCAATCAGCCCCAGCATTTT. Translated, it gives CASSESGINQPQHF.

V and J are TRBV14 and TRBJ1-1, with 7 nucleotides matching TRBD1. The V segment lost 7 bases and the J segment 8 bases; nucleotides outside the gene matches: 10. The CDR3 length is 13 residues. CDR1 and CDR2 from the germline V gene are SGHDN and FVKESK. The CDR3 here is CASKTQGGAEAFF. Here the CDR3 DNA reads TGTGCCAGCAAGACCCAAGGGGGCGCCGAAGCTTTCTTT.

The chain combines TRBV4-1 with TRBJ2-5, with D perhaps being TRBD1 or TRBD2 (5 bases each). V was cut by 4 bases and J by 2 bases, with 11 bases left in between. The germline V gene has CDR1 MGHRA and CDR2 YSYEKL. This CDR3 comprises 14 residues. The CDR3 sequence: CASSPGTTQETQYF. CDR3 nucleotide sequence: TGCGCCAGCAGCCCAGGGACCACACAAGAGACCCAGTACTTC.

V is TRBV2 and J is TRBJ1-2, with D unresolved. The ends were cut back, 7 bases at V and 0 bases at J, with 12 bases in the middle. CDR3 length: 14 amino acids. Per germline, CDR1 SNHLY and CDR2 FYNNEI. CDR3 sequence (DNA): TGTGCCAGCACGCAGGAGGACTCTAACTATGGCTACACCTTC. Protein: CASTQEDSNYGYTF.

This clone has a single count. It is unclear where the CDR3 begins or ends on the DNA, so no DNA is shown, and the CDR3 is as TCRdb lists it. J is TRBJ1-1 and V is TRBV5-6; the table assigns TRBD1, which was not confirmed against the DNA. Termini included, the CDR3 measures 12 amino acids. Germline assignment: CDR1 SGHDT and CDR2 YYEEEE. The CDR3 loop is CASSDFGQGTFF.

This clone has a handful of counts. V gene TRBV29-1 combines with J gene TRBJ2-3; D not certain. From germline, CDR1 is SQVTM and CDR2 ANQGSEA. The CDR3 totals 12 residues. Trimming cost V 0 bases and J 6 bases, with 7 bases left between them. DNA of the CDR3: TGCAGCGTTGAAGAAATGGGGGATACGCAGTATTTT. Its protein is CSVEEMGDTQYF.

CDR3 amino acids: CAWSSLGGGPNTGELFF. The CDR3 DNA follows: TGTGCCTGGAGTTCTCTAGGCGGGGGGCCGAACACCGGGGAGCTGTTTTTT. J is TRBJ2-2 and V is TRBV30; TRBD2 matches 8 bases. V lost 2 bases, J lost 0 bases, and 8 bases stayed unmatched. Looked up from germline, CDR1 is GTSNPN and CDR2 is SVGIG (reference sequence). This CDR3 comprises 17 residues. The full variable domain, its missing parts supplied by reference TRBV30 and TRBJ2-2, is SQTIHQWPATLVQPVGSPLSLECTVEGTSNPNLYWYRQAAGRGLQLLFYSVGIGQISSEVPQNLSASRPQDRQFILSSKKLLLSDSGFYLCAWSSLGGGPNTGELFFGEGSRLTVL.

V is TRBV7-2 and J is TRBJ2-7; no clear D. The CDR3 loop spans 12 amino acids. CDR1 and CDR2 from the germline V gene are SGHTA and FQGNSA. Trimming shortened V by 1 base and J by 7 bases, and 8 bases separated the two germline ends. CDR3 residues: CASSLGVYEQYF. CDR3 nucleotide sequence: TGTGCCAGCAGCTTAGGGGTCTATGAGCAGTACTTC.

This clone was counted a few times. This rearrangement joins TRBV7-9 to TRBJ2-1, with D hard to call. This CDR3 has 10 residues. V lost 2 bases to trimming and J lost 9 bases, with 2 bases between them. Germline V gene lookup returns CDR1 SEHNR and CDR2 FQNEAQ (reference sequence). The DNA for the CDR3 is TGTGCCAGCAGCTTAAGTGAGCAGTTCTTC. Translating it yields CASSLSEQFF.

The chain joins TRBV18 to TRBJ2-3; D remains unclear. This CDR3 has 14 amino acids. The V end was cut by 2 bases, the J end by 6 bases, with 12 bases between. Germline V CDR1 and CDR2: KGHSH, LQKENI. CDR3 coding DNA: TGTGCCAGCTCACCAGTACCCGCGTGGGATACGCAGTATTTT. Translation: CASSPVPAWDTQYF.

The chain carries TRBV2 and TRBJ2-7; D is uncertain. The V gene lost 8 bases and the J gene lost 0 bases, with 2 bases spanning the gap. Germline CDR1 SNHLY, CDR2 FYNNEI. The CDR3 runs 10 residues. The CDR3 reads CASASYEQYF. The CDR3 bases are TGTGCCAGCGCCTCCTACGAGCAGTACTTC.

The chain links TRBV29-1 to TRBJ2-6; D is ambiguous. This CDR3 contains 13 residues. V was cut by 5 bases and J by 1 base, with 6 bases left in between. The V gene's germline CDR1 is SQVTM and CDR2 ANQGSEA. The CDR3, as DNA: TGCAGCGTTCGGGCATCTGGGGCCAACGTCCTGACTTTC. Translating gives CSVRASGANVLTF.

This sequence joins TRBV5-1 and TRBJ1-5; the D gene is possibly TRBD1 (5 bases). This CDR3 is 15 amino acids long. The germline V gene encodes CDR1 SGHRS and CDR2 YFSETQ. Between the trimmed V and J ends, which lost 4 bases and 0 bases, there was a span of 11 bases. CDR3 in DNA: TGCGCCAGCAGCGAGGGACCGACTAGCAATCAGCCCCAGCATTTT. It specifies CASSEGPTSNQPQHF.

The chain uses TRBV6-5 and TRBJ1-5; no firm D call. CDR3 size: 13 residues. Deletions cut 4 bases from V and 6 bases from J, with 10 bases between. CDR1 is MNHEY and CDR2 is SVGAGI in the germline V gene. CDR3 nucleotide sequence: TGTGCCAGCAGTTTCGACACAATTCAGCCCCAGCATTTT. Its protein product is CASSFDTIQPQHF.

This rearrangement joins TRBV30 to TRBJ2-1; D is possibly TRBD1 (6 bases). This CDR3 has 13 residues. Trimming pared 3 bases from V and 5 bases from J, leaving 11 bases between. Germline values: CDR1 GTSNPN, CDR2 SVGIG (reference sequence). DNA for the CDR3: TGTGCCTGGAGCGGGGACACACACAATGAGCAGTTCTTC. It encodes CAWSGDTHNEQFF.

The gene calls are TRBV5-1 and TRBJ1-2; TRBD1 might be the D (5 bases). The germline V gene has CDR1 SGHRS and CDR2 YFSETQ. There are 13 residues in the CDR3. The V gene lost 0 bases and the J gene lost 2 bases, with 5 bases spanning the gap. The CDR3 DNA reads TGCGCCAGCAGCTTGGGGACAAACTATGGCTACACCTTC. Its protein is CASSLGTNYGYTF.